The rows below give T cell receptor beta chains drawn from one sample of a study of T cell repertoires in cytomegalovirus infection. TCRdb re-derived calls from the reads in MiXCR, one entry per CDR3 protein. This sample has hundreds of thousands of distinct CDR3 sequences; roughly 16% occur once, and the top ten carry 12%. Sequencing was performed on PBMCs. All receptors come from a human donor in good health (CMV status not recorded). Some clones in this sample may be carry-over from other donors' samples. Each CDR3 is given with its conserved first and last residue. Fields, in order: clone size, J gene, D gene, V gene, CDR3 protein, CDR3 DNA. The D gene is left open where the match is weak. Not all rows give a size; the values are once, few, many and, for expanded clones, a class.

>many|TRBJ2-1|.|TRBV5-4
CASSLAPGNYNEQFF
TGTGCCAGCAGCTTGGCGCCGGGGAATTACAATGAGCAGTTCTTC
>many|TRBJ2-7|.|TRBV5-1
CASSPQGGLYEQYF
TGCGCCAGCAGCCCCCAGGGAGGATTGTACGAGCAGTACTTC
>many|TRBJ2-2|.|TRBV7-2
CASSRVGVRTGELFF
TGTGCCAGCAGCCGTGTCGGGGTTCGCACCGGGGAGCTGTTTTTT
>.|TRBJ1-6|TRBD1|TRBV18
CASSPSGTGAGGVNSPLHF
TGTGCCAGCTCACCGTCCGGGACAGGGGCCGGAGGAGTAAATTCACCCCTCCACTTT
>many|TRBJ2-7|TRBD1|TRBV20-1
CSAMGGPGTASYEQYF
TGCAGTGCTATGGGTGGTCCCGGGACAGCCTCCTACGAGCAGTACTTC
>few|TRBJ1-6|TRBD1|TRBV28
CASSLPTGGSSPLHF
TGTGCCAGCAGTCTACCAACAGGGGGGTCTTCACCCCTCCACTTT
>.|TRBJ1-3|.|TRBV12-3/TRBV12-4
CASSQTGHGSSGNTIYF
TGTGCCAGCAGCCAGACAGGTCACGGATCCTCTGGAAACACCATATATTTT
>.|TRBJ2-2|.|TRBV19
CASSIGQGRTGELFF
TGTGCCAGTAGTATAGGGCAGGGCCGGACCGGGGAGCTGTTTTTT
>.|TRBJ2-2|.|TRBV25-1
CASSESRTPTGELFF
TGTGCCAGCAGTGAATCCCGGACACCCACCGGGGAGCTGTTTTTT
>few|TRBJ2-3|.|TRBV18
CASSPPLEGTDTQYF
TGTGCCAGCTCACCACCACTCGAAGGGACAGATACGCAGTATTTT
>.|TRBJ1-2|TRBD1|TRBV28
CASSAGTVTYGYTF
TGTGCCAGCAGTGCTGGGACAGTGACCTATGGCTACACCTTC
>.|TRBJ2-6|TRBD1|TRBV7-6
CAGSLARQGTGANVLTF
TGTGCCGGCAGCTTAGCGAGACAGGGGACTGGGGCCAACGTCCTGACTTTC
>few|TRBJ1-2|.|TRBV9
CASSPGGQVANYGYTF
TGTGCCAGCAGCCCGGGGGGGCAGGTCGCTAACTATGGCTACACCTTC
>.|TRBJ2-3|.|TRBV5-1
CASSLAVAADTDTQYF
TGCGCCAGCAGCTTGGCGGTAGCGGCGGACACAGATACGCAGTATTTT
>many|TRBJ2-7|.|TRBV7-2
CASSSNRLTYEQYF
TGTGCCAGCAGCTCGAACAGGCTGACCTACGAGCAGTACTTC
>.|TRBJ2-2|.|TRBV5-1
CASSQVGTVTGELFF
TGCGCCAGCAGCCAAGTAGGGACGGTCACCGGGGAGCTGTTTTTT
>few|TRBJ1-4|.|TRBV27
CASSPRTGEKLFF
TGTGCCAGCAGTCCCCGGACGGGTGAAAAACTGTTTTTT
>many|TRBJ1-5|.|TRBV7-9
CASSLDGAHNQPQHF
TGTGCCAGCAGCTTAGACGGGGCCCACAATCAGCCCCAGCATTTT
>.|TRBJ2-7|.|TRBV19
CASSEQNSYEQYF
TGTGCCAGTAGTGAACAGAACTCCTACGAGCAGTACTTC
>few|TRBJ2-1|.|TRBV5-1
CASSLGGLQSSYNEQFF
TGCGCCAGCAGCTTGGGGGGACTCCAAAGCTCCTACAATGAGCAGTTCTTC
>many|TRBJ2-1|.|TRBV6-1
CASREIEGAGGHYNEQFF
TGTGCCAGCAGAGAGATAGAAGGTGCCGGGGGGCATTACAATGAGCAGTTCTTC
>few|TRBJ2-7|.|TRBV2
CASIGKDYEQYF
TGTGCCAGCATCGGGAAAGACTACGAGCAGTACTTC
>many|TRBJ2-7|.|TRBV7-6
CASSLSATYEQYF
TGTGCCAGCAGCTTATCAGCAACCTACGAGCAGTACTTC
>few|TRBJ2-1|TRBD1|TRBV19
CASSTRQGFNEQFF
TGTGCCAGTAGTACTCGACAGGGCTTCAATGAGCAGTTCTTC
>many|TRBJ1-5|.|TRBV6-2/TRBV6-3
CASSYIGNQPQHF
TGTGCCAGCAGTTACATCGGCAATCAGCCCCAGCATTTT
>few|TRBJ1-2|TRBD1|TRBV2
CASSMWTGGDGYTF
TGTGCCAGCAGTATGTGGACAGGGGGCGACGGCTACACCTTC
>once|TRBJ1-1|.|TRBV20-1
CSAREGVWTEAFF
TGCAGTGCTAGGGAGGGGGTGTGGACTGAAGCTTTCTTT
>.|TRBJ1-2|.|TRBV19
CASSIDRAVIDGYTF
TGTGCCAGTAGTATAGATCGAGCAGTTATCGATGGCTACACCTTC
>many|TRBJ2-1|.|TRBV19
CASRTGTYNEQFF
TGTGCCAGCAGAACCGGGACTTACAATGAGCAGTTCTTC
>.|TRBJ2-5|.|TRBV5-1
CASSLDIGETQYF
TGCGCCAGCAGCTTGGACATAGGCGAGACCCAGTACTTC
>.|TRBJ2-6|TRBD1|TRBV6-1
CASGDRAGANVLTF
TGTGCCAGCGGGGACAGGGCTGGGGCCAACGTCCTGACTTTC
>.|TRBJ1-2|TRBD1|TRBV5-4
CASSEDPGGWYGYTF
TGTGCCAGCAGCGAAGATCCAGGGGGATGGTATGGCTACACCTTC
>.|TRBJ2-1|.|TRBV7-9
CASSLLGSDNEQFF
TGTGCCAGCAGCTTATTAGGCAGCGACAATGAGCAGTTCTTC
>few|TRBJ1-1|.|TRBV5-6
CASSFGSYMNTEAFF
TGTGCCAGCAGCTTTGGCTCTTACATGAACACTGAAGCTTTCTTT
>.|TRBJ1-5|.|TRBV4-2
CASSEGEDQPQHF
TGTGCCAGCAGCGAGGGGGAGGATCAGCCCCAGCATTTT